Sequencing of this T cell receptor (beta chain) was carried out in a study of vaccination and CD4 T cells after COVID-19. Background on the study: The cells were exposed to overlapping spike peptides originating from SARS-CoV-2, HCoV-NL63, HCoV-OC43 and HCoV-229E for stimulation. Study-wide results and caveats: Only post-vaccination samples contained a median about 90% of the reactive clones in convalescent patients.

An Oncomine TCR Beta short-read assay was used to sequence the DNA from cultured CD4+ T cells. Each CDR3 protein is one row after TCRdb ran MiXCR on the PCR reads. The sample consists of some 9,300 distinct CDR3 sequences, under 60% of them appearing once. Specified treatment: roughly 10-day PBMC culture with coronavirus spike peptide pools or control peptides (ViraFEST assay). PCR positivity dates ran from March to December 2020, preceding US Alpha, Beta and Delta variants. Each well held approximately 2 million PBMCs in IL-2 (about 9.5 IU/ml) medium with approximately 9.1 ug/ml peptide pools. A word on this clonotype: Antigen unknown.

The receptor's source is a human donor who had recovered from COVID-19. The sample consisted of CD4+ T cells from blood, cultured in vitro.

CDR3 sequence: CASSLATASGGLYEQYF. DNA for the CDR3: TGTGCCAGCAGCTTAGCTACGGCTAGCGGGGGGTTATACGAGCAGTACTTC. The rearrangement uses TRBV7-2 and TRBJ2-7; 11 bases map to TRBD2. CDR1 is SGHTA and CDR2 is FQGNSA in the germline V gene. The CDR3 loop spans 17 amino acids. V lost 0 bases to trimming and J lost 4 bases; unmatched junction nucleotides: 8.